The source of this T cell receptor (beta chain) is a study of blood T cell repertoires in COVID-19. About the study: T cells, B-cell-depleted T cells, or PBMCs provided the cDNA or gDNA that served as material.

Method: immunoSEQ multiplex PCR; TCRdb's copy keeps in-frame clones and lacks some. Of roughly 200,000 clones listed, around 88% are singletons. The junction had 18 bases not matched to a gene; V was cut back by 2 bases and J by 2 bases. CDR3 length: 20 amino acids. Germline V lookup: CDR1 ENHRY, CDR2 SYGVKD. The V gene is TRBV10-3, the J gene TRBJ2-7; 10 positions agree with TRBD2. The clonotype originates from a man aged 40-50 years with acute COVID-19. The sequenced sample was PBMCs or T cells enriched from blood (not recorded which). CDR3 sequence: CAISEIEASGRGNPPYEQYF. CDR3 coding DNA: TGTGCCATCAGTGAGATCGAGGCTAGCGGGAGAGGAAATCCCCCCTACGAGCAGTACTTC.